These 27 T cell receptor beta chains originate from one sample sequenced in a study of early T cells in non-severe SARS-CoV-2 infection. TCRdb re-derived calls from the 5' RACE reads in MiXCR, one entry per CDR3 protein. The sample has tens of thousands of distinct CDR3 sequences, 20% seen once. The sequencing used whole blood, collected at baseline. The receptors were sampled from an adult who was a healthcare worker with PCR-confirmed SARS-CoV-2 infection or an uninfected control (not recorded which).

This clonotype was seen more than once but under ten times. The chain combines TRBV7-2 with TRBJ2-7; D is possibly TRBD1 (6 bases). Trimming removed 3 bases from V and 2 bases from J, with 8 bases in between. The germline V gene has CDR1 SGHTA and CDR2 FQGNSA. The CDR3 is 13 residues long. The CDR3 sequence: CASSFQGTYEQYF. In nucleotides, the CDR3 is TGTGCCAGCAGCTTTCAGGGGACCTACGAGCAGTACTTC.

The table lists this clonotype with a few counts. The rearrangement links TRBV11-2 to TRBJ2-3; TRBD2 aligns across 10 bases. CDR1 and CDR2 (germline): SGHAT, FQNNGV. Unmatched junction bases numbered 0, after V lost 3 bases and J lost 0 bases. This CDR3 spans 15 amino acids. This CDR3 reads CASSLTSGSTDTQYF. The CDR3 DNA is TGTGCCAGCAGCTTGACTAGCGGGAGCACAGATACGCAGTATTTT.

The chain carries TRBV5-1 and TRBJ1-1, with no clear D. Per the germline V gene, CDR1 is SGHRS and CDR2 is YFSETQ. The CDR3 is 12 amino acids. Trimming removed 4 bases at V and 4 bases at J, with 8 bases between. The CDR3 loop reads CASSNEGTEAFF. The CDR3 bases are TGCGCCAGCAGCAATGAAGGCACTGAAGCTTTCTTT.

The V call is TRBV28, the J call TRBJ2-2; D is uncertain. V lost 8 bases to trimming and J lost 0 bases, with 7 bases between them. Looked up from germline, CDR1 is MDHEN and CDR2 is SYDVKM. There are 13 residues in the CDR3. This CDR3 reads CASAGANTGELFF. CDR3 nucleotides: TGTGCCAGCGCCGGCGCGAACACCGGGGAGCTGTTTTTT.

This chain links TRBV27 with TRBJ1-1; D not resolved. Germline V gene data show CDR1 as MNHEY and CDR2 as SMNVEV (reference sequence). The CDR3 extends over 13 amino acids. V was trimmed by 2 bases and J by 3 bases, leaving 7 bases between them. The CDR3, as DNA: TGTGCCAGCAGTTTAAGGACGTACACTGAAGCTTTCTTT. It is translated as CASSLRTYTEAFF.

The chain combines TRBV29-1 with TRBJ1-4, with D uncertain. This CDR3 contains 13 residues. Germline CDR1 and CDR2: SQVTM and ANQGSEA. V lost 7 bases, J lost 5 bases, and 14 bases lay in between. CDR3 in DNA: TGCAGCGGAGGATGGGCGGAAAATGAAAAACTGTTTTTT. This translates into CSGGWAENEKLFF. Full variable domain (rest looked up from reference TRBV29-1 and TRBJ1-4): SAVISQKPSRDICQRGTSLTIQCQVDSQVTMMFWYRQQPGQSLTLIATANQGSEATYESGFVIDKFPISRPNLTFSTLTVSNMSPEDSSIYLCSGGWAENEKLFFGSGTQLSVL.

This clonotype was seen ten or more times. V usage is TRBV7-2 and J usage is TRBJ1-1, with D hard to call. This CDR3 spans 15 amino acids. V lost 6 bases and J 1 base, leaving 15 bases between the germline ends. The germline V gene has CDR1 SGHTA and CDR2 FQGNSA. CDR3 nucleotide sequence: TGTGCCAGCAGACTGCCCGGGGTACGGAACACTGAAGCTTTCTTT. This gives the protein CASRLPGVRNTEAFF.

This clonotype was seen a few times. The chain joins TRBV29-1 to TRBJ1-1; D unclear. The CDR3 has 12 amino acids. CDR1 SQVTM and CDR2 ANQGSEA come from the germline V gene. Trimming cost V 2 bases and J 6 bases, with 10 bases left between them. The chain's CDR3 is CSVENIGAEAFF. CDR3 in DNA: TGCAGCGTTGAAAACATTGGAGCTGAAGCTTTCTTT.

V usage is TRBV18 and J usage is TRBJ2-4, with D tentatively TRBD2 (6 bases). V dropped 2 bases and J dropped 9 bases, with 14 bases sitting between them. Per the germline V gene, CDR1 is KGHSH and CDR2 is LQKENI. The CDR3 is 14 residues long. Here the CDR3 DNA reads TGTGCCAGCTCACCAAGTTTGGAGGGTGCCATTCAGTACTTC. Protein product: CASSPSLEGAIQYF.

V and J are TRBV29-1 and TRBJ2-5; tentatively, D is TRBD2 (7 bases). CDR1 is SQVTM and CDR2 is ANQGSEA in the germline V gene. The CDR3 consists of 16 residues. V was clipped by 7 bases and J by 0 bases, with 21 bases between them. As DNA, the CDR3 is TGCAGCGCCCTAGCGGCTGGGGGGGCCTACCAAGAGACCCAGTACTTC. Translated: CSALAAGGAYQETQYF.

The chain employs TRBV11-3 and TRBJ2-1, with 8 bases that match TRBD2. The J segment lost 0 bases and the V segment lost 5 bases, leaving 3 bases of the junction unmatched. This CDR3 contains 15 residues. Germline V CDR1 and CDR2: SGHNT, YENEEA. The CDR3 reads CASSKRGNSYNEQFF. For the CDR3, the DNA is TGTGCCAGCAGCAAGCGGGGGAACTCCTACAATGAGCAGTTCTTC.

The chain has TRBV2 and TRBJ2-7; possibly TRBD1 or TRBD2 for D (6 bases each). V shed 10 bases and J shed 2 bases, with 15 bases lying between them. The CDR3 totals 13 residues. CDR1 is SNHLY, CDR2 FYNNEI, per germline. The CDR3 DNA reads TGTGCCACCGTACTTAGGGGGGCCTACGAGCAGTACTTC. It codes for CATVLRGAYEQYF.

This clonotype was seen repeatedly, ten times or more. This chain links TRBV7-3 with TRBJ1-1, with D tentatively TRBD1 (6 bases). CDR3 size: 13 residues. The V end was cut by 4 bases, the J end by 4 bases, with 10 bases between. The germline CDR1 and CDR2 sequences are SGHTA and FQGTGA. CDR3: CASSYGGATEAFF. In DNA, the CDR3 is TGTGCCAGCAGCTATGGGGGGGCCACTGAAGCTTTCTTT.

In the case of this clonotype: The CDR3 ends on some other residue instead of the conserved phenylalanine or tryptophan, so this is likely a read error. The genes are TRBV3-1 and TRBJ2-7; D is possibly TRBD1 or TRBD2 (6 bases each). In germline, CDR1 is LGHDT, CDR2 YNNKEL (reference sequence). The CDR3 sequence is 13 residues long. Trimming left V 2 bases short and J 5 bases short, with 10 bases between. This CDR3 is CASSQSGADEQYS. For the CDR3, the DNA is TGTGCCAGCAGCCAATCGGGGGCCGACGAGCAGTACTCC.

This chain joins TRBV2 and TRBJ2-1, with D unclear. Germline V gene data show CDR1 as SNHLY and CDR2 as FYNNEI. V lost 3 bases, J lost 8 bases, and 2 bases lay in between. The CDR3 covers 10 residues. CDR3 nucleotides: TGTGCCAGCAGTGACCATGAGCAGTTCTTC. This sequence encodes CASSDHEQFF.

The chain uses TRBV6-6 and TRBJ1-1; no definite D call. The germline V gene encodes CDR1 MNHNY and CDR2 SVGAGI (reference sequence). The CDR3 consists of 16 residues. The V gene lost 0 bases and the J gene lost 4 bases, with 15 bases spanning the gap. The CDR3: CASSYSISPGGTEAFF. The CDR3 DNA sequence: TGTGCCAGCAGTTACTCGATATCCCCAGGAGGCACTGAAGCTTTCTTT.

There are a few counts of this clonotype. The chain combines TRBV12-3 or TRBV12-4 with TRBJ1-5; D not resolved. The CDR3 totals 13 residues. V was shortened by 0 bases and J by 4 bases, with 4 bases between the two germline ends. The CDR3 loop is CASSLARNQPQHF. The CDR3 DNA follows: TGTGCCAGCAGTTTAGCGCGAAATCAGCCCCAGCATTTT.

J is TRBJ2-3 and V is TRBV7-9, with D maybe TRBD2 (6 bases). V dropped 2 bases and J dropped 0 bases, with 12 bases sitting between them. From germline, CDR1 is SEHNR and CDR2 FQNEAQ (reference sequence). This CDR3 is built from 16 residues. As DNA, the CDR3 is TGTGCCAGCAGCTTATTTTGGGGGGAAAGCACAGATACGCAGTATTTT. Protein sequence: CASSLFWGESTDTQYF.

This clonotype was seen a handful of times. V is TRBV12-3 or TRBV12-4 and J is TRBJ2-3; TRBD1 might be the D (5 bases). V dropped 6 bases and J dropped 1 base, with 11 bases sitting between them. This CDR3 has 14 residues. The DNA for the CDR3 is TGTGCCAGCAGACGATTGACAGGCACAGATACGCAGTATTTT. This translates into CASRRLTGTDTQYF.

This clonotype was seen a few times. CDR3 sequence: CSVVGTIVGEQYF. The CDR3 DNA reads as TGCAGCGTTGTCGGGACAATTGTGGGCGAGCAGTACTTC. V and J are TRBV29-1 and TRBJ2-7; TRBD1 might be the D (6 bases). CDR1 and CDR2 from the germline V gene are SQVTM and ANQGSEA. Between the trimmed V and J ends, which lost 4 bases and 6 bases, there was a span of 16 bases. The CDR3 covers 13 residues.

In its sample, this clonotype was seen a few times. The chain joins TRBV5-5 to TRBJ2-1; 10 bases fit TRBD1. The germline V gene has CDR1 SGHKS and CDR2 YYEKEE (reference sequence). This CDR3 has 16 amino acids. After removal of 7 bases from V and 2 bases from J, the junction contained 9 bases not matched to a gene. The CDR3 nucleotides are TGTGCCAGCTGCATGACCGGGACAGGGGCCTACAATGAGCAGTTCTTC. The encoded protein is CASCMTGTGAYNEQFF.

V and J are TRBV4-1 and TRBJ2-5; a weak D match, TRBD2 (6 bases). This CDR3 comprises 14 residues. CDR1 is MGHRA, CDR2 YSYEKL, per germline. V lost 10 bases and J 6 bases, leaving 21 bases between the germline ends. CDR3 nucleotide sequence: TGCGCCACGGGTCCTGTCGGGGGTAGACAGACCCAGTACTTC. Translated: CATGPVGGRQTQYF.

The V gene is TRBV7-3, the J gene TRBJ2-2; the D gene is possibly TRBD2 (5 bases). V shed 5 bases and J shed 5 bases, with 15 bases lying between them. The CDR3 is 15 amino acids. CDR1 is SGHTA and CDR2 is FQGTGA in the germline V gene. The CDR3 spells CASSPRTGGTGELFF. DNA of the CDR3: TGTGCCAGCAGCCCCCGTACGGGCGGGACCGGGGAGCTGTTTTTT.

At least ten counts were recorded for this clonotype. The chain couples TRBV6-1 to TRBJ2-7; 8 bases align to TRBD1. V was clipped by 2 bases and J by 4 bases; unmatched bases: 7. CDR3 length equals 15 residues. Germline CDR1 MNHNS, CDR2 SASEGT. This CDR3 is CASSEPPGQGYEQYF. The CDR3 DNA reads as TGTGCCAGCAGTGAACCACCCGGACAGGGATACGAGCAGTACTTC.

DNA of the CDR3: TGTGCCAGCAGCTTAGAAACCCGGGGACTGTTTTTT. Protein: CASSLETRGLFF. The chain employs TRBV7-9 and TRBJ1-4; no clear D. This CDR3 has 12 amino acids. Trimming removed 1 base at V and 13 bases at J, with 10 bases between. The V gene's germline CDR1 is SEHNR and CDR2 FQNEAQ (reference sequence).

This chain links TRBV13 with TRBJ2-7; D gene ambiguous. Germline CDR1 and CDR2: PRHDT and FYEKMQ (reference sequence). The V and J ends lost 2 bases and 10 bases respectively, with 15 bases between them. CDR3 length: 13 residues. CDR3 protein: CASSLKQSGDQYF. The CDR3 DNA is TGTGCCAGCAGCTTAAAACAGTCAGGTGATCAGTACTTC.

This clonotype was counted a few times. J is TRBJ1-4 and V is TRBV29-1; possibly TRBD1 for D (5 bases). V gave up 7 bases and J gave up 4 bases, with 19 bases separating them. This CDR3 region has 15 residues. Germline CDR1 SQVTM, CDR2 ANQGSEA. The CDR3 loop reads CSARDGGGVNEKLFF. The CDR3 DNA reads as TGCAGCGCCAGGGACGGCGGTGGGGTTAATGAAAAACTGTTTTTT.